This T cell receptor (beta chain) was obtained from a study of blood T cell repertoires in COVID-19. Study background: The United States, Italy and Spain provided the acute and convalescent COVID-19 samples. Nucleic acid was either cDNA or gDNA, and it came from T cells, B-cell-depleted T cells, or PBMCs.

V lost 5 bases to trimming and J lost 8 bases; unmatched junction nucleotides: 5. Germline V gene data show CDR1 as WSHSY and CDR2 as SAAADI. The CDR3 has 14 residues. As processed by the authors: Reference gene primer amplification in the assay estimated nucleated cell counts. Profiling relied on immunoSEQ multiplex PCR, and the TCRdb table lists in-frame clones only, not all of them. V and J calls and clone size are as listed in that table; D and trimming were resolved from the DNA. Altogether 95,000 to 150,000 clones are present, approximately 90% being singletons, with the ten largest covering about 1.5%. This clone was seen a single time.

This TCR derives from a human donor in a cohort sampled during active COVID-19. Sequencing was done on a sample of peripheral blood. The chain joins TRBV10-2 to TRBJ1-4; 10 bases map to TRBD1. The CDR3 bases are TGCGCCAGCAGTAGGGACAGGGGAGGGGAAAAACTGTTTTTT. Translating gives CASSRDRGGEKLFF.